Shown below are 19 T cell receptor beta chains from a single sample sequenced in a study of vaccination and CD4 T cells after COVID-19. The Oncomine TCR Beta short-read assay was what sequenced the DNA obtained from cultured CD4+ T cells. MiXCR, run by TCRdb on the PCR reads, gives a single entry per CDR3 protein. The sample carries 10,000 to 15,000 distinct CDR3 sequences, over 65% recorded once. As to treatment: roughly 11-day PBMC culture with coronavirus spike peptide pools or control peptides (ViraFEST assay). These receptors are not linked to any known antigen. The source material was CD4+ T cells from blood, cultured in vitro. The source is a human donor who had recovered from COVID-19.

This chain uses TRBV20-1 with TRBJ2-4, with unresolved D. The CDR3 has 14 residues. Germline CDR1 is DFQATT and CDR2 is SNEGSKA (reference sequence). Trimming took off 3 bases at V and 8 bases at J, with 17 bases between the two ends. The DNA of the CDR3 is TGCAGTGCTAGTGTAAGGAGTCTCTTCTACATTCAGTACTTC. Its protein product is CSASVRSLFYIQYF.

V and J are TRBV28 and TRBJ1-1; the D is unclear. Trimming took off 2 bases at V and 6 bases at J, with 13 bases between the two ends. CDR3 length equals 14 residues. CDR1 is MDHEN, CDR2 SYDVKM, per germline. The CDR3 is CASSLPFSPPEAFF. Here the CDR3 DNA reads TGTGCCAGCAGTTTACCCTTCTCCCCCCCTGAAGCTTTCTTT.

This chain connects TRBV6-1 to TRBJ2-3; D call uncertain. The CDR3 has 14 residues. CDR1 is MNHNS and CDR2 is SASEGT in the germline V gene. Trimming stripped 4 bases from V and 2 bases from J, with 10 bases between. CDR3 in amino acids: CASSATGYTDTQYF. The CDR3 DNA is TGTGCCAGCAGTGCGACGGGTTACACAGATACGCAGTATTTT.

Of note for this clonotype: At one boundary the junction diverges from the germline segment, which might be a read error. The V and J genes are TRBV7-7 and TRBJ2-1; TRBD2 aligns across 7 bases. Germline V lookup: CDR1 SSHAT, CDR2 FNYEAQ (reference sequence). CDR3 length: 16 amino acids. For the CDR3, the DNA is TGTGCTAGCAGCTTATCCGCGGCTAGCGGCTACAATGAGCAGTTCTTC. Its translation is CASSLSAASGYNEQFF.

This clonotype was detected only a few times. No DNA is shown, since the ends of the CDR3 on it are uncertain; the CDR3 is the one TCRdb lists. J is TRBJ2-3 and V is TRBV20-1; the table's D call of TRBD2 was not tested on the DNA. The CDR3 totals 17 residues, both ends included. Germline lookup yields CDR1 DFQATT and CDR2 SNEGSKA (reference sequence). This chain's CDR3 is CSAIQRNSAFWFDTQYF.

This chain joins TRBV19 and TRBJ1-6; D remains ambiguous. Between the trimmed V and J ends, which lost 6 bases and 13 bases, there was a span of 13 bases. The CDR3 spans 12 residues. Germline-derived CDR1 and CDR2 are LNHDA and SQIVND (reference sequence). CDR3 bases: TGTGCCAGTAGGGACCATCAGTTCCCCCTCCACTTT. This encodes CASRDHQFPLHF.

This sequence joins TRBV11-2 and TRBJ2-6; D is undetermined. The CDR3 sequence is 14 residues long. Germline V CDR1 and CDR2: SGHAT, FQNNGV. V was trimmed by 1 base and J by 2 bases, leaving 3 bases between them. CDR3 in DNA: TGTGCCAGCAGCTTAGGCGCTGGGGCCAACGTCCTGACTTTC. Residues: CASSLGAGANVLTF.

The V and J genes are TRBV24-1 and TRBJ2-5; perhaps TRBD2 as D (6 bases). CDR3 length: 14 residues. V lost 2 bases and J 4 bases, leaving 10 bases between the germline ends. Germline V gene data show CDR1 as KGHDR and CDR2 as SFDVKD. The DNA for the CDR3 is TGTGCCACCAGTGATTCGGGGGTGATAGAGACCCAGTACTTC. Its translation is CATSDSGVIETQYF.

The chain recombines TRBV19 with TRBJ1-2; 9 bases match TRBD1. Germline CDR1 LNHDA, CDR2 SQIVND (reference sequence). Losses at the gene ends were 7 bases for V and 6 bases for J; bases not matched to a gene: 6. This CDR3 contains 13 residues. The CDR3 protein is CASNTRDRDGYTF. CDR3 sequence (DNA): TGTGCCAGTAACACCCGGGACAGGGATGGCTACACCTTC.

The chain is built from TRBV28 and TRBJ2-3; TRBD2 is a possible D gene (6 bases). This CDR3 is 12 amino acids long. The V gene's germline CDR1 is MDHEN and CDR2 SYDVKM. V lost 7 bases, J lost 15 bases, and 20 bases lay in between. The CDR3 bases are TGTGCCAGCACCCAATTCGGGGGTTGGGTTTATTTT. Translated, it gives CASTQFGGWVYF.

This chain uses TRBV20-1 with TRBJ2-1, with 10 bases fitting TRBD2. Germline-derived CDR1 and CDR2 are DFQATT and SNEGSKA (reference sequence). This CDR3 has 16 residues. The V and J ends lost 0 bases and 4 bases, in that order; junction bases with no gene match: 6. The CDR3 loop is CSARDSASGRYNEQFF. CDR3 nucleotide sequence: TGCAGTGCTAGAGATTCCGCTAGCGGGAGATACAATGAGCAGTTCTTC.

This clonotype was found a few times. The chain joins TRBV7-2 to TRBJ2-5; maybe TRBD1 (6 bases). V was clipped by 1 base and J by 4 bases, with 16 bases between them. The CDR3 sequence is 16 residues long. Germline lookup yields CDR1 SGHTA and CDR2 FQGNSA. Here the CDR3 reads CASSLGTGSRVETQYF. The CDR3, as DNA: TGTGCCAGCAGCTTAGGAACAGGGTCTCGGGTAGAGACCCAGTACTTC.

The chain combines TRBV7-2 with TRBJ2-2; D is unresolved. The CDR3 consists of 12 residues. Germline lookup yields CDR1 SGHTA and CDR2 FQGNSA. V lost 5 bases, J lost 10 bases, and 11 bases lay in between. The CDR3: CASSPYGQELFF. The DNA of the CDR3 is TGTGCCAGCAGCCCCTACGGTCAGGAGCTGTTTTTT.

The chain employs TRBV19 and TRBJ2-1; 8 positions agree with TRBD2. The CDR3 extends over 17 amino acids. Germline lookup yields CDR1 LNHDA and CDR2 SQIVND (reference sequence). Trimming at V came to 5 bases and at J to 0 bases, leaving 9 bases not matched to a gene. This CDR3 is CASSDAGGPSSYNEQFF. The CDR3 DNA reads TGTGCCAGTAGTGATGCGGGAGGCCCGAGCTCCTACAATGAGCAGTTCTTC.

This chain joins TRBV28 and TRBJ1-5, with TRBD1 as a possible D gene (5 bases). Trimming removed 7 bases at V and 3 bases at J, with 16 bases between. The CDR3 is 15 residues long. CDR1 MDHEN and CDR2 SYDVKM come from the germline V gene. This chain's CDR3 is CASTPRGGYNQPQHF. The CDR3 DNA follows: TGTGCCAGCACCCCGCGGGGGGGTTACAATCAGCCCCAGCATTTT. The full variable domain, with the rest looked up from reference TRBV28 and TRBJ1-5, is DVKVTQSSRYLVKRTGEKVFLECVQDMDHENMFWYRQDPGLGLRLIYFSYDVKMKEKGDIPEGYSVSREKKERFSLILESASTNQTSMYLCASTPRGGYNQPQHFGDGTRLSIL.

CDR3 sequence reads: CSARKTGGRYNEQFF. CDR3 bases: TGCAGTGCTAGAAAAACGGGAGGTCGCTACAATGAGCAGTTCTTC. The rearrangement links TRBV20-1 to TRBJ2-1, with 7 bases lining up with TRBD2. This CDR3 contains 15 residues. V trimming: 2 bases; J trimming: 3 bases; junction bases outside the gene matches: 7. The germline V gene encodes CDR1 DFQATT and CDR2 SNEGSKA (reference sequence).

V usage is TRBV7-2 and J usage is TRBJ1-2; D possibly corresponds to TRBD1 (5 bases). The germline V and J ends were trimmed by 1 base and 2 bases, with 8 bases remaining between them. CDR3 length: 14 residues. Germline V lookup: CDR1 SGHTA, CDR2 FQGNSA. DNA of the CDR3: TGTGCCAGCAGCTTAGGGGGGGGAAACTATGGCTACACCTTC. This codes for CASSLGGGNYGYTF.

The rearrangement joins TRBV20-1 to TRBJ1-4; D remains ambiguous. CDR3 length: 13 amino acids. V shed 7 bases and J shed 7 bases, with 16 bases lying between them. Germline V gene sequence: CDR1 DFQATT, CDR2 SNEGSKA (reference sequence). The CDR3 loop reads CSVPLGGGEKLFF. For the CDR3, the DNA is TGCAGTGTCCCGCTCGGTGGCGGTGAAAAACTGTTTTTT.

This clonotype occurred once. This chain joins TRBV28 and TRBJ2-3, with 12 positions matching TRBD2. J lost 1 base, V lost 3 bases, and 26 bases had no gene match. CDR1 is MDHEN, CDR2 SYDVKM, per germline. This CDR3 is 24 amino acids long. The CDR3 reads CASSFGGYRGLRTSGINGTDTQYF. The CDR3, as DNA: TGTGCCAGCAGTTTTGGGGGGTACAGGGGGCTACGGACTAGCGGGATAAACGGCACAGATACGCAGTATTTT.